A single sample is the source of the 10 T cell receptor beta chains below, sequenced in a study of OX40 agonist ivuxolimab in advanced cancers. The data were produced by immunoSEQ multiplex PCR, yet TCRdb's version contains in-frame clones alone and is incomplete. The sample has around 49,000 clones, 75% to 80% seen once. The sequenced sample was CD4+ or CD8+ T cells sorted from blood, obtained in a trial of the OX40 agonist ivuxolimab. The receptor set was obtained from an adult with an advanced solid tumor such as melanoma, head and neck, liver or kidney cancer.

V and J are TRBV19 and TRBJ1-1; D perhaps matches TRBD1 (6 bases). This CDR3 has 14 amino acids. Trimming took off 5 bases at V and 4 bases at J, with 14 bases between the two ends. From germline, CDR1 is LNHDA and CDR2 SQIVND (reference sequence). CDR3 protein: CASSFGGRGTEAFF. The CDR3 DNA reads TGTGCCAGTAGTTTTGGGGGCCGCGGCACTGAAGCTTTCTTT.

This clone was counted a few times. V usage is TRBV2 and J usage is TRBJ1-5; D may be TRBD1 (5 bases). The length of the CDR3 is 16 residues. Per the germline V gene, CDR1 is SNHLY and CDR2 is FYNNEI. The ends were cut back, 4 bases at V and 1 base at J, with 14 bases in the middle. Here the CDR3 DNA reads TGTGCCAGCAGTGTAATGGGGGGAAGGAGCAATCAGCCCCAGCATTTT. Protein product: CASSVMGGRSNQPQHF.

The chain has TRBV4-1 and TRBJ1-4; 8 bases are a match to TRBD1. The CDR3 runs to 15 residues. Trimming cost V 4 bases and J 7 bases; bases outside gene matches: 8. Per germline, CDR1 MGHRA and CDR2 YSYEKL. The DNA of the CDR3 is TGCGCCAGCAGCCGTTACAGGGGGTACGGTGAAAAACTGTTTTTT. This sequence encodes CASSRYRGYGEKLFF.

This chain connects TRBV7-7 to TRBJ2-1; TRBD2 agrees at 13 bases. J lost 3 bases, V lost 5 bases, and 10 bases had no gene match. The CDR3 is 18 amino acids. Per the germline V gene, CDR1 is SSHAT and CDR2 is FNYEAQ (reference sequence). The CDR3 spells CASSNLLAGGPGYNEQFF. The DNA for the CDR3 is TGTGCCAGCAGCAACCTACTAGCGGGAGGGCCCGGCTACAATGAGCAGTTCTTC.

The chain couples TRBV19 to TRBJ2-3; 7 bases line up with TRBD2. Losses at the gene ends were 5 bases for V and 4 bases for J; bases not matched to a gene: 9. This CDR3 has 15 amino acids. Germline assignment: CDR1 LNHDA and CDR2 SQIVND (reference sequence). This CDR3 is CASSVITSDADTQYF. CDR3 in DNA: TGTGCCAGTAGTGTCATTACTAGCGACGCAGATACGCAGTATTTT.

The chain uses TRBV7-2 and TRBJ2-6; D is perhaps TRBD1 or TRBD2 (5 bases each). Germline V gene lookup returns CDR1 SGHTA and CDR2 FQGNSA. Trimming removed 1 base at V and 0 bases at J, with 13 bases between. This CDR3 comprises 18 residues. The CDR3 sequence is CASSLVRGRNSGANVLTF. CDR3 sequence (DNA): TGTGCCAGCAGCTTAGTTAGGGGACGAAACTCTGGGGCCAACGTCCTGACTTTC. Supplemented by reference TRBV7-2 and TRBJ2-6, the full variable domain reads GAGVSQSPSNKVTEKGKDVELRCDPISGHTALYWYRQSLGQGLEFLIYFQGNSAPDKSGLPSDRFSAERTGGSVSTLTIQRTQQEDSAVYLCASSLVRGRNSGANVLTFGAGSRLTVL.

The V gene is TRBV5-6, the J gene TRBJ1-5; 7 positions agree with TRBD1. Losses at the gene ends were 2 bases for V and 5 bases for J; bases not matched to a gene: 10. This CDR3 has 16 residues. Germline assignment: CDR1 SGHDT and CDR2 YYEEEE. The CDR3 here is CASSLAGGRWDQPQHF. Here the CDR3 DNA reads TGTGCCAGCAGCTTAGCAGGGGGAAGATGGGATCAGCCCCAGCATTTT.

The V call is TRBV27, the J call TRBJ1-1, with a weak D call TRBD1 (5 bases). V gave up 0 bases and J gave up 5 bases, with 7 bases separating them. CDR1 is MNHEY and CDR2 is SMNVEV in the germline V gene (reference sequence). CDR3 length: 13 residues. The DNA for the CDR3 is TGTGCCAGCAGTTTATCTGGGACTACTGAAGCTTTCTTT. This translates into CASSLSGTTEAFF.

This chain joins TRBV6-6 and TRBJ1-5; D uncertain. The CDR3 is 13 residues long. CDR1 is MNHNY and CDR2 is SVGAGI in the germline V gene (reference sequence). The ends were cut back, 6 bases at V and 3 bases at J, with 9 bases in the middle. The DNA of the CDR3 is TGTGCCAGCAGGAAACAAAACAATCAGCCCCAGCATTTT. This gives the protein CASRKQNNQPQHF.

Only one count was recorded for this clone. The CDR3 spells CASSGDRLPFVNQPQHF. CDR3 DNA sequence: TGTGCCAGCAGTGGCGATAGGCTCCCCTTTGTCAATCAGCCCCAGCATTTT. The V call is TRBV6-1, the J call TRBJ1-5, with D uncertain. CDR3 length: 17 amino acids. V dropped 4 bases and J dropped 3 bases, with 19 bases sitting between them. Looked up from germline, CDR1 is MNHNS and CDR2 is SASEGT.